This T cell receptor beta chain came from a study of shared T cell receptors in the human thymus. Clones were read by immunoSEQ multiplex PCR, and TCRdb kept only the in-frame ones, dropping some. This repertoire shows 650,000 to 950,000 clones, approximately 83% found once; its top ten account for 0.0095% to 0.011%. The V gene's germline CDR1 is SGHTA and CDR2 FQGNSA. This CDR3 is built from 15 residues. V was shortened by 1 base and J by 4 bases, with 12 bases between the two germline ends. These data also formed part of another study, on human thymus T cells. That report adds: Resections obtained during corrective heart surgery supplied the thymus tissue.

The sequencing input was thymocytes. The receptor comes from a girl in the first two years of life with a congenital heart defect. This chain connects TRBV7-2 to TRBJ2-3, with a weak D call TRBD1 (6 bases). DNA of the CDR3: TGTGCCAGCAGCTTAGTGCAGGGGCGCTCAGATACGCAGTATTTT. Translation: CASSLVQGRSDTQYF.